This T cell receptor (beta chain) was identified during a study of cytomegalovirus exposure and HLA in healthy donors. A remark on this clone: Its target is not known.

It was with 60 Vbeta and 13 Jbeta primers that the PCR ran. Clones were sequenced by immunoSEQ multiplex PCR, and TCRdb holds only the in-frame ones, with some missing. Found here are around 170,000 clones, roughly 84% of them singletons; the top ten hold less than 2%. Participants comprised healthy donors of bone marrow. The germline V gene encodes CDR1 KGHSH and CDR2 LQKENI. J lost 6 bases, V lost 6 bases, and 8 bases had no gene match. The CDR3 totals 15 residues. Study-level points and caveats: Sequencing depth roughly uniform across donors was assumed in presence/absence analyses.

The sequence was collected from a young woman in good health and CMV-seronegative. The chain employs TRBV18 and TRBJ1-2, with 12 bases that match TRBD1. Sequencing used PBMCs. This CDR3 reads CASSPNRDRGHGYTF. The CDR3 coding sequence is TGTGCCAGCTCGCCTAACCGGGACAGGGGGCATGGCTACACCTTC.